Shown below are 18 T cell receptor beta chains from a single sample sequenced in a study of regulatory T cells in long-lasting Graves disease. iRepertoire HTBI primers and Arm-PCR of CDR3 regions built TCR beta libraries. In TCRdb, the multiplex PCR reads were re-called with MiXCR into one record per CDR3 protein. The sample holds roughly 320,000 distinct CDR3 sequences, over 15% seen once. Documented time point: newly diagnosed GD, antithyroid drugs for less than 3 months. PBMCs were the source of the RNA used for TCR sequencing. This sample was also put to use in a study of T cells in Graves' hyperthyroidism and ophthalmopathy.

The starting material was peripheral blood mononuclear cells (PBMCs), obtained at new diagnosis, from a patient treated with antithyroid drugs. All receptors derive from a man aged 35 to 55 with Graves disease.

This clonotype has a count of ten or more. V is TRBV5-1 and J is TRBJ2-2; 11 nucleotides line up with TRBD2. V lost 4 bases, J lost 4 bases, and 6 bases stayed unmatched. The CDR3 runs 16 residues. The germline V gene encodes CDR1 SGHRS and CDR2 YFSETQ. CDR3 sequence (DNA): TGCGCCAGCAGCGCAGGACTAGCGGGCGGCACCGGGGAGCTGTTTTTT. It codes for CASSAGLAGGTGELFF. Full variable domain (rest looked up from reference TRBV5-1 and TRBJ2-2): KAGVTQTPRYLIKTRGQQVTLSCSPISGHRSVSWYQQTPGQGLQFLFEYFSETQRNKGNFPGRFSGRQFSNSRSEMNVSTLELGDSALYLCASSAGLAGGTGELFFGEGSRLTVL.

This clonotype was recorded at least ten times. The genes are TRBV28 and TRBJ2-7; D possibly corresponds to TRBD2 (5 bases). With 7 bases removed from V and 4 bases from J, the gap between germline ends came to 17 bases. The CDR3 is made up of 14 amino acids. The germline V gene has CDR1 MDHEN and CDR2 SYDVKM. The CDR3 spells CASNGLDYEYEQYF. The CDR3 DNA reads TGTGCCAGCAATGGACTTGATTACGAGTACGAGCAGTACTTC.

This clonotype appeared a few times. The chain carries TRBV2 and TRBJ2-2; 10 bases are shared with TRBD1. Germline CDR1 and CDR2: SNHLY and FYNNEI. This CDR3 spans 16 amino acids. Trimming cost V 5 bases and J 4 bases; bases outside gene matches: 7. The chain's CDR3 is CASSIDRGPGTGELFF. CDR3 nucleotides: TGTGCCAGCAGTATCGACAGGGGGCCCGGCACCGGGGAGCTGTTTTTT.

This clonotype appeared many times. The chain uses TRBV20-1 and TRBJ2-7, with 8 bases matching TRBD1. CDR1 and CDR2 (germline): DFQATT, SNEGSKA (reference sequence). V was clipped by 4 bases and J by 2 bases; unmatched bases: 4. The CDR3 is 13 residues long. The CDR3 sequence: CSATGTGPYEQYF. The CDR3 coding sequence is TGCAGTGCTACCGGGACAGGCCCCTACGAGCAGTACTTC.

This clonotype was recorded a few times. The rearrangement joins TRBV30 to TRBJ2-3; D possibly corresponds to TRBD2 (7 bases). This CDR3 has 19 residues. Germline V gene sequence: CDR1 GTSNPN, CDR2 SVGIG (reference sequence). V lost 4 bases, J lost 4 bases, and 30 bases lay in between. Here the CDR3 reads CAWKGGRTRQQYKADTQYF. Written as DNA, the CDR3 is TGTGCCTGGAAGGGGGGGAGGACAAGACAACAATACAAAGCAGATACGCAGTATTTT.

V usage is TRBV12-3 or TRBV12-4 and J usage is TRBJ2-1; 7 bases are shared with TRBD1. V lost 4 bases, J lost 4 bases, and 7 bases stayed unmatched. CDR3 length: 15 residues. The CDR3 reads CASSSSDRLYNEQFF. In DNA form, the CDR3 reads TGTGCCAGCAGTTCCTCGGACAGGCTATACAATGAGCAGTTCTTC.

The sample holds many counts of this clonotype. The V call is TRBV5-1, the J call TRBJ1-1, with a weak D call TRBD1 (5 bases). The CDR3 runs to 14 residues. Germline CDR1 is SGHRS and CDR2 is YFSETQ. The ends were cut back, 2 bases at V and 5 bases at J, with 13 bases in the middle. The DNA of the CDR3 is TGCGCCAGCAGCTTCGGGGGGGGACTGACTGAAGCTTTCTTT. Translation gives CASSFGGGLTEAFF.

This clonotype has at least ten counts. The chain carries TRBV20-1 and TRBJ2-3, with 7 bases matching TRBD2. The CDR3 loop spans 15 amino acids. Trimming took 2 bases from V and 0 from J; bases not matched to a gene: 5. The V gene's germline CDR1 is DFQATT and CDR2 SNEGSKA (reference sequence). The CDR3 sequence is CSARWRGTSTDTQYF. CDR3 DNA: TGCAGTGCTAGATGGCGGGGGACTAGCACAGATACGCAGTATTTT.

The sample holds a few counts of this clonotype. The genes are TRBV10-3 and TRBJ2-3; TRBD1 is a possible D gene (5 bases). V was trimmed by 6 bases and J by 0 bases, leaving 10 bases between them. CDR3 length: 14 residues. CDR1 and CDR2 from the germline V gene are ENHRY and SYGVKD. CDR3 loop: CAISRQTSTDTQYF. The CDR3 nucleotides read TGTGCCATCAGCAGACAGACTAGCACAGATACGCAGTATTTT.

This clonotype was seen at least ten times. The chain recombines TRBV11-3 with TRBJ2-7, with D possibly TRBD2 on 6 matching bases. Germline CDR1 reads SGHNT; CDR2 reads YENEEA. CDR3 length equals 15 residues. V lost 3 bases and J lost 1, with 13 bases in between. CDR3 amino acids: CASSLGRGWSYEQYF. In DNA, the CDR3 is TGTGCCAGCAGCTTGGGTCGGGGGTGGTCCTACGAGCAGTACTTC.

This clonotype has at least ten counts. The J gene is TRBJ1-5, the V gene TRBV5-6; D ambiguous. The CDR3 runs to 14 residues. V was pared by 4 bases and J by 4 bases, with 12 bases between. Germline V CDR1 and CDR2: SGHDT, YYEEEE. The CDR3 region has the DNA TGTGCCAGCAGCGAGCTGAGTAGGAATCAGCCCCAGCATTTT. Protein sequence: CASSELSRNQPQHF.

V usage is TRBV11-2 and J usage is TRBJ2-7; D is undetermined. Trimming left V 5 bases short and J 0 bases short, with 14 bases between. Germline V lookup: CDR1 SGHAT, CDR2 FQNNGV. The CDR3 has 15 residues. DNA of the CDR3: TGTGCCAGCAGCCCCTGGGTGGCAAACTCCTACGAGCAGTACTTC. Residues: CASSPWVANSYEQYF.

Written as DNA, the CDR3 is TGTGCCAGCAGTGGGGGGGGGGCGACTAGCGGAAGCACAGATACGCAGTATTTT. This gives the protein CASSGGGATSGSTDTQYF. The chain carries TRBV2 and TRBJ2-3, with 9 bases lining up with TRBD2. The germline V gene has CDR1 SNHLY and CDR2 FYNNEI. The CDR3 consists of 18 residues. With V trimmed by 4 bases and J by 0 bases, 11 bases remained unmatched.

At least ten counts were recorded for this clonotype. The gene calls are TRBV18 and TRBJ2-3, with D unresolved. The V gene lost 3 bases and the J gene lost 2 bases, with 6 bases spanning the gap. From germline, CDR1 is KGHSH and CDR2 LQKENI. CDR3 size: 13 residues. The DNA of the CDR3 is TGTGCCAGCTCACCGGAGTTCACAGATACGCAGTATTTT. Translated: CASSPEFTDTQYF.

V is TRBV12-3 or TRBV12-4 and J is TRBJ2-1; TRBD2 matches at 10 bases. The CDR3 length is 15 residues. Trimming removed 4 bases from V and 5 bases from J; junction bases left unmatched: 5. Here the CDR3 DNA reads TGTGCCAGCAGTTCTCCGGGACTAGCGAACAATGAGCAGTTCTTC. This sequence encodes CASSSPGLANNEQFF.

This clonotype was detected many times. V is TRBV28 and J is TRBJ2-7; TRBD1 might be the D (6 bases). V shed 3 bases and J shed 0 bases, with 12 bases lying between them. CDR3 length: 15 residues. CDR1 is MDHEN and CDR2 is SYDVKM in the germline V gene. This CDR3 reads CASSFRDMSSYEQYF. CDR3 DNA sequence: TGTGCCAGCAGTTTTCGGGACATGAGCTCCTACGAGCAGTACTTC.

This clonotype occurred many times. V usage is TRBV18 and J usage is TRBJ2-5, with a tentative D call TRBD2 (6 bases). Per germline, CDR1 KGHSH and CDR2 LQKENI. CDR3 length: 17 residues. Trimming took 3 bases from V and 0 from J, leaving 17 bases between them. Here the CDR3 reads CASSPSVGGVYQETQYF. CDR3 DNA sequence: TGTGCCAGCTCACCCTCGGTTGGCGGGGTGTACCAAGAGACCCAGTACTTC. The full variable domain, with the rest looked up from reference TRBV18 and TRBJ2-5, is NAGVMQNPRHLVRRRGQEARLRCSPMKGHSHVYWYRQLPEEGLKFMVYLQKENIIDESGMPKERFSAEFPKEGPSILRIQQVVRGDSAAYFCASSPSVGGVYQETQYFGPGTRLLVL.

This clonotype came up many times. The chain links TRBV7-2 to TRBJ2-5; TRBD2 matches 16 bases. Germline CDR1 reads SGHTA; CDR2 reads FQGNSA. This CDR3 has 18 residues. J was trimmed by 1 base and V by 4 bases; bases with no gene match: 6. CDR3 residues: CASSSGGTSGGVQETQYF. CDR3 coding DNA: TGTGCCAGCAGCTCCGGGGGGACTAGCGGGGGGGTCCAAGAGACCCAGTACTTC. The full variable domain, rest sourced from reference TRBV7-2 and TRBJ2-5, is GAGVSQSPSNKVTEKGKDVELRCDPISGHTALYWYRQSLGQGLEFLIYFQGNSAPDKSGLPSDRFSAERTGGSVSTLTIQRTQQEDSAVYLCASSSGGTSGGVQETQYFGPGTRLLVL.